One T cell receptor beta chain is described in this entry. Germline is not matched at one junction end, which may reflect a read error. Seattle researchers signed up patients amid active infection and tracked them longitudinally. This sample is drawn from a study of blood T cell repertoires in COVID-19. Study-level information: Specimens from acute and convalescent COVID-19 originated in the United States, Italy and Spain. PBMCs, B-cell-depleted T cells, or T cells were the source of the cDNA or gDNA that made up the material.

Assay: immunoSEQ multiplex PCR; the TCRdb copy retains only in-frame clones and omits some. Of 160,000 or so clones listed, around nine tenths are singletons. The TCR comes from a woman in her 70s with COVID-19, enrolled during active disease. The sample comprised peripheral blood.

This chain's CDR3 is CASSSGTPNTGEPFF. The CDR3, as DNA: TGTGCCAGCAGCTCCGGGACACCAAACACCGGGGAGCCGTTTTTT. The rearrangement links TRBV7-3 to TRBJ2-2; D might be TRBD1 (6 bases). CDR3 size: 15 residues. Germline V CDR1 and CDR2: SGHTA, FQGTGA.